Below, 27 T cell receptor beta chains from the same sample are listed, as sequenced in a study of lymphopenia after photon versus proton radiotherapy. Profiling relied on immunoSEQ multiplex PCR, and the TCRdb table lists in-frame clones only, not all of them. The sample holds tens of thousands of clones, more than 90% seen once. The source material was peripheral blood, sampled from a patient treated with photon-based radiotherapy. The receptors here all came from a woman aged 40 to 50 with cholangiocarcinoma.

Concerning this clone itself: A junction boundary mismatches the germline segment, possibly from a read error. The chain couples TRBV5-4 to TRBJ2-1; 16 nucleotides align to TRBD2. This CDR3 comprises 15 residues. Germline-derived CDR1 and CDR2 are SGHNT and YYREEE (reference sequence). Written as DNA, the CDR3 is TGTGCCAGCAGCGCCGGGACTAGCGGGAGGGGGCAATTCCTCTTC. This encodes CASSAGTSGRGQFLF.

The chain joins TRBV7-9 to TRBJ2-2; a possible D gene is TRBD2 (5 bases). Germline CDR1 SEHNR, CDR2 FQNEAQ (reference sequence). The CDR3 loop spans 12 amino acids. Trimming pared 5 bases from V and 7 bases from J, leaving 8 bases between. The CDR3 DNA sequence: TGTGCCAGCAGCGTCGGGGTCGGGGAGCTGTTTTTT. Protein product: CASSVGVGELFF.

The chain combines TRBV7-2 with TRBJ1-1; 8 positions agree with TRBD1. The CDR3 has 16 residues. The germline V gene has CDR1 SGHTA and CDR2 FQGNSA. Trimming at V came to 1 base and at J to 3 bases, leaving 7 bases not matched to a gene. CDR3 amino acids: CASSLGTGKRDTEAFF. The CDR3 nucleotides are TGTGCCAGCAGCTTAGGGACAGGGAAGAGGGACACTGAAGCTTTCTTT. The full variable domain, with the rest looked up from reference TRBV7-2 and TRBJ1-1, is GAGVSQSPSNKVTEKGKDVELRCDPISGHTALYWYRQSLGQGLEFLIYFQGNSAPDKSGLPSDRFSAERTGGSVSTLTIQRTQQEDSAVYLCASSLGTGKRDTEAFFGQGTRLTVV.

This chain connects TRBV27 to TRBJ1-2, with D maybe TRBD1 (6 bases). The CDR3 is 12 amino acids. Trimming shortened V by 7 bases and J by 10 bases, and 16 bases separated the two germline ends. CDR1 is MNHEY, CDR2 SMNVEV, per germline (reference sequence). CDR3 nucleotide sequence: TGTGCCAGCAAGACAGGCGGTCTGGTCTACACCTTC. Protein sequence: CASKTGGLVYTF.

The V gene is TRBV7-9, the J gene TRBJ1-1; 7 nucleotides align to TRBD1. CDR1 SEHNR and CDR2 FQNEAQ come from the germline V gene (reference sequence). Trimming removed 5 bases from V and 2 bases from J; junction bases left unmatched: 11. The CDR3 is 16 residues long. This chain's CDR3 is CASSPPGTEHNTEAFF. CDR3 nucleotide sequence: TGTGCCAGCAGCCCGCCAGGGACAGAGCATAACACTGAAGCTTTCTTT.

The V gene is TRBV2, the J gene TRBJ1-1; the D is unclear. The CDR3 has 14 residues. From germline, CDR1 is SNHLY and CDR2 FYNNEI. The V end lost 1 base, the J end lost 1 base, and 7 bases lay between the germline ends. The CDR3 bases are TGTGCCAGCAGTGAAGTGCGGGGGAACACTGAAGCTTTCTTT. Amino acids: CASSEVRGNTEAFF.

This chain connects TRBV28 to TRBJ1-2, with 10 positions matching TRBD1. CDR1 is MDHEN, CDR2 SYDVKM, per germline. This CDR3 comprises 13 residues. V lost 8 bases to trimming and J lost 5 bases; unmatched junction nucleotides: 5. For the CDR3, the DNA is TGTGCCAGCCTGGGACAGGGGCGGTATGGCTACACCTTC. It translates to CASLGQGRYGYTF.

The chain employs TRBV5-1 and TRBJ1-2; possible D gene TRBD1, 6 bases. The CDR3 is made up of 13 amino acids. Between the trimmed V and J ends, which lost 0 bases and 8 bases, there was a span of 11 bases. CDR1 and CDR2 from the germline V gene are SGHRS and YFSETQ. The CDR3 DNA is TGCGCCAGCAGCTTGGACAGGGCAAAGGGCTACACCTTC. Translating gives CASSLDRAKGYTF.

The genes are TRBV5-1 and TRBJ1-1; no firm D call. CDR1 is SGHRS and CDR2 is YFSETQ in the germline V gene. This CDR3 has 15 amino acids. V was pared by 0 bases and J by 1 base, with 10 bases between. The CDR3 DNA sequence: TGCGCCAGCAGCTTGGAGGTGTCCGCGAACACTGAAGCTTTCTTT. Protein sequence: CASSLEVSANTEAFF.

The CDR3 reads CASSLGGRNQPQHF. The CDR3 nucleotides are TGTGCCAGCAGCTTAGGGGGACGCAATCAGCCCCAGCATTTT. This rearrangement joins TRBV7-6 to TRBJ1-5; tentatively, D is TRBD1 (5 bases). The CDR3 runs 14 residues. Germline CDR1 reads SGHVS; CDR2 reads FNYEAQ. Deletions cut 1 base from V and 2 bases from J, with 6 bases between.

The J gene is TRBJ1-4, the V gene TRBV7-2, with a tentative D call TRBD1 (6 bases). This CDR3 spans 15 amino acids. V was pared by 5 bases and J by 8 bases, with 18 bases between. From germline, CDR1 is SGHTA and CDR2 FQGNSA. CDR3 DNA: TGTGCCAGCAGCCCAGGGGTGGGGGGCTGGGAAAAACTGTTTTTT. Translation gives CASSPGVGGWEKLFF. Full variable domain (outside the CDR3, taken from reference TRBV7-2 and TRBJ1-4): GAGVSQSPSNKVTEKGKDVELRCDPISGHTALYWYRQSLGQGLEFLIYFQGNSAPDKSGLPSDRFSAERTGGSVSTLTIQRTQQEDSAVYLCASSPGVGGWEKLFFGSGTQLSVL.

Here the CDR3 DNA reads TGCGCCAGCAGCTTGGGGCCCCCCAACACCGGGGAGCTGTTTTTT. It specifies CASSLGPPNTGELFF. The chain employs TRBV5-1 and TRBJ2-2; D not certain. The CDR3 spans 15 residues. The V gene lost 0 bases and the J gene lost 2 bases, with 8 bases spanning the gap. From germline, CDR1 is SGHRS and CDR2 YFSETQ.

The rearrangement links TRBV9 to TRBJ1-1; tentative D call: TRBD1 (6 bases). Trimming removed 0 bases at V and 0 bases at J, with 9 bases between. Germline V CDR1 and CDR2: SGDLS, YYNGEE. The CDR3 runs to 15 residues. The CDR3 coding sequence is TGTGCCAGCAGCGTAGGAGGGACATTGAACACTGAAGCTTTCTTT. Translating gives CASSVGGTLNTEAFF.

The genes are TRBV28 and TRBJ1-2; maybe TRBD1 (6 bases). The CDR3 loop spans 15 amino acids. Germline V gene data show CDR1 as MDHEN and CDR2 as SYDVKM. The V end was cut by 7 bases, the J end by 4 bases, with 19 bases between. The CDR3 nucleotides read TGTGCCAGCAACATGGGGGCCAGTGGGGCCTATGGCTACACCTTC. It encodes CASNMGASGAYGYTF.

The chain recombines TRBV4-2 with TRBJ2-1; 11 positions agree with TRBD2. The length of the CDR3 is 19 residues. The germline V gene encodes CDR1 LGHNA and CDR2 YNFKEQ. The junction had 17 bases not matched to a gene; V was cut back by 4 bases and J by 6 bases. The CDR3 DNA reads TGTGCCAGCAGCCCTCGCACTACCACTAGCGGGAGAATGGGCAATGAGCAGTTCTTC. Translating it yields CASSPRTTTSGRMGNEQFF.

CDR3 residues: CASSGTSGSGTQYF. CDR3 coding DNA: TGTGCCAGCAGTGGGACTAGCGGGAGCGGGACCCAGTACTTC. This chain links TRBV2 with TRBJ2-5; TRBD2 aligns across 13 bases. CDR3 size: 14 residues. Germline V gene lookup returns CDR1 SNHLY and CDR2 FYNNEI. After removal of 4 bases from V and 7 bases from J, the junction contained 3 bases not matched to a gene.

The V call is TRBV30, the J call TRBJ2-7, with 8 bases that match TRBD2. V shed 0 bases, J shed 9 bases, and the junction held 13 bases outside the gene matches. The CDR3 extends over 15 amino acids. Per the germline V gene, CDR1 is GTSNPN and CDR2 is SVGIG (reference sequence). CDR3 nucleotide sequence: TGTGCCTGGAGTGTACGCGGGGGGATGGGGCGTGGGCAGTACTTC. It yields the protein CAWSVRGGMGRGQYF.

This clone has just a few counts. CDR3 protein: CANRGKNQPQHF. CDR3 nucleotide sequence: TGTGCGAACAGGGGAAAGAATCAGCCCCAGCATTTT. This sequence joins TRBV5-6 and TRBJ1-5, with 7 bases matching TRBD1. CDR1 is SGHDT, CDR2 YYEEEE, per germline. CDR3 length equals 12 residues.

The gene calls are TRBV6-5 and TRBJ1-1; 7 nucleotides line up with TRBD1. The V segment lost 6 bases and the J segment 5 bases; nucleotides outside the gene matches: 6. The CDR3 contains 13 residues. CDR1 and CDR2 (germline): MNHEY, SVGAGI. The CDR3 nucleotides are TGTGCCAGCAGCACAGGGACAGCAACTGAAGCTTTCTTT. This encodes CASSTGTATEAFF.

V gene TRBV7-6 combines with J gene TRBJ1-4; no firm D call. The CDR3 consists of 16 residues. Trimming took 1 base from V and 3 from J, leaving 12 bases between them. Germline lookup yields CDR1 SGHVS and CDR2 FNYEAQ. CDR3 loop: CASSLVGRAANEKLFF. The CDR3 region has the DNA TGTGCCAGCAGCTTAGTAGGCCGGGCTGCTAATGAAAAACTGTTTTTT.

The chain couples TRBV6-6 to TRBJ1-2; tentative D call: TRBD1 (5 bases). From germline, CDR1 is MNHNY and CDR2 SVGAGI (reference sequence). The CDR3 is 15 amino acids. Trimming took off 0 bases at V and 0 bases at J, with 8 bases between the two ends. CDR3 residues: CASSYSGQSNYGYTF. The DNA for the CDR3 is TGTGCCAGCAGTTACTCGGGGCAGTCTAACTATGGCTACACCTTC.

A single count supports this clone. The V and J genes are TRBV27 and TRBJ2-7; D perhaps matches TRBD1 (6 bases). Trimming cost V 6 bases and J 11 bases, with 20 bases left between them. The CDR3 consists of 13 residues. CDR1 and CDR2 (germline): MNHEY, SMNVEV (reference sequence). The CDR3 DNA reads as TGTGCCAGCAGCCCAGGGGTGGGTATCGGGGAGTACTTC. It specifies CASSPGVGIGEYF.

The J gene is TRBJ2-5, the V gene TRBV6-5; possible D gene TRBD1, 5 bases. Trimming left V 7 bases short and J 2 bases short, with 14 bases between. CDR3 length: 14 amino acids. From germline, CDR1 is MNHEY and CDR2 SVGAGI. The CDR3 protein is CASTPLGQQETQYF. The CDR3 DNA sequence: TGTGCCAGCACCCCCTTGGGGCAGCAAGAGACCCAGTACTTC.

The V and J genes are TRBV2 and TRBJ1-2, with 8 bases lining up with TRBD1. The CDR3 totals 13 residues. Germline trimming cut 7 bases from V and 3 bases from J; bases unmatched to any gene: 4. Germline V gives CDR1 SNHLY, CDR2 FYNNEI. The CDR3 DNA sequence: TGTGCCAGCAACCCACAGGGGGACTATGGCTACACCTTC. Amino acid sequence: CASNPQGDYGYTF.

The chain combines TRBV28 with TRBJ1-5; 10 bases are shared with TRBD1. The CDR3 sequence is 16 residues long. CDR1 and CDR2 (germline): MDHEN, SYDVKM. The ends lost 6 bases at V and 2 bases at J; junction bases unmatched: 7. The CDR3 spells CASRSGTGVGNQPQHF. The CDR3 nucleotides are TGTGCCAGCAGGTCCGGGACAGGGGTAGGCAATCAGCCCCAGCATTTT.

Written as DNA, the CDR3 is TGTGCCAGCAGCCGCGACAGCAAGAACTACGAGCAGTACTTC. This encodes CASSRDSKNYEQYF. This chain connects TRBV27 to TRBJ2-5; the D gene is possibly TRBD1 (5 bases). Gene TRBJ2-7 matches the end of the DNA better, so the J call may be wrong. Germline CDR1 is MNHEY and CDR2 is SMNVEV (reference sequence). The CDR3 has 14 amino acids.

The V and J genes are TRBV4-1 and TRBJ1-5; a weak D match, TRBD1 (6 bases). CDR1 and CDR2 from the germline V gene are MGHRA and YSYEKL. The V and J ends lost 2 bases and 0 bases respectively, with 11 bases between them. CDR3 length: 16 residues. The CDR3 protein is CASSQQTGNSNQPQHF. In DNA, the CDR3 is TGCGCCAGCAGCCAACAAACAGGGAATAGCAATCAGCCCCAGCATTTT.